Below are 7 T cell receptor beta chains sequenced from a single sample in a study of T cell changes during pregnancy in multiple sclerosis (dated by TCRdb to about 2019). Library prep was done by the immunoSEQ multiplex PCR assay. TCRdb provides this immuneACCESS table in a form limited to in-frame rearrangements. Some clones are lacking; in checked studies, under half of them reflect an unresolved V gene, and why the rest are absent is not known. The table for this sample lists 40,000 to 50,000 clones; around 93% of them were counted only once. Less than 5% of the sample belongs to the ten largest clones. Sequencing was performed on CD8+ T cells from peripheral blood mononuclear cells, taken in the first trimester of pregnancy. The receptor source for this set is a female donor with multiple sclerosis, enrolled in a pregnancy study.

The V and J genes are TRBV28 and TRBJ2-7, with a tentative D call TRBD2 (5 bases). V gave up 2 bases and J gave up 4 bases, with 9 bases separating them. Germline V CDR1 and CDR2: MDHEN, SYDVKM. CDR3 length: 13 amino acids. CDR3 nucleotide sequence: TGTGCCAGCAGTTTAATCCCGGGGTACGAGCAGTACTTC. It translates to CASSLIPGYEQYF. The whole variable domain, filled in from reference TRBV28 and TRBJ2-7, reads DVKVTQSSRYLVKRTGEKVFLECVQDMDHENMFWYRQDPGLGLRLIYFSYDVKMKEKGDIPEGYSVSREKKERFSLILESASTNQTSMYLCASSLIPGYEQYFGPGTRLTVT.

The rearrangement links TRBV6-1 to TRBJ2-3; D possibly corresponds to TRBD1 (5 bases). V lost 3 bases and J 7 bases, leaving 17 bases between the germline ends. The length of the CDR3 is 15 residues. Germline lookup yields CDR1 MNHNS and CDR2 SASEGT. The CDR3 here is CASSDSPDTVNTQYF. Here the CDR3 DNA reads TGTGCCAGCAGTGATTCCCCGGACACCGTCAATACGCAGTATTTT.

The rearrangement links TRBV11-2 to TRBJ1-2; D is unclear. Germline loops: CDR1 SGHAT, CDR2 FQNNGV. CDR3 length: 12 residues. V shed 4 bases and J shed 4 bases, with 7 bases lying between them. As DNA, the CDR3 is TGTGCCAGCAGCTCCCAGGCCTATGGCTACACCTTC. Translated, it gives CASSSQAYGYTF.

This chain joins TRBV4-1 and TRBJ2-7, with D possibly TRBD1 on 7 matching bases. The CDR3 extends over 15 amino acids. Germline assignment: CDR1 MGHRA and CDR2 YSYEKL. Trimming stripped 3 bases from V and 1 base from J, with 13 bases between. The CDR3 DNA reads as TGCGCCAGCAGCCAGGGCCAGGGGGGATCCTACGAGCAGTACTTC. Its protein product is CASSQGQGGSYEQYF.

The rearrangement joins TRBV2 to TRBJ1-1, with D perhaps matching TRBD1 (5 bases). The CDR3 spans 16 residues. Germline-derived CDR1 and CDR2 are SNHLY and FYNNEI. The V end was cut by 6 bases, the J end by 0 bases, with 17 bases between. This CDR3 reads CASSFRDIRLNTEAFF. The CDR3 DNA follows: TGTGCCAGCAGCTTCAGGGATATCCGTCTGAACACTGAAGCTTTCTTT.

The V call is TRBV5-1, the J call TRBJ2-1; D unresolved. Trimming stripped 3 bases from V and 8 bases from J, with 12 bases between. Germline lookup yields CDR1 SGHRS and CDR2 YFSETQ. The length of the CDR3 is 13 residues. DNA of the CDR3: TGCGCCAGCAGCTGGGCGCTCCCGGATGAGCAGTTCTTC. This translates into CASSWALPDEQFF.

The CDR3 loop reads CASSPSERSQETQYF. DNA of the CDR3: TGTGCCAGCAGCCCTAGCGAGAGATCACAAGAGACCCAGTACTTC. V gene TRBV7-8 combines with J gene TRBJ2-5; TRBD2 is a possible D gene (6 bases). CDR3 length: 15 amino acids. CDR1 and CDR2 (germline): SGHVS, FQNEAQ. Trimming stripped 5 bases from V and 2 bases from J, with 15 bases between. The full variable domain, its missing parts supplied by reference TRBV7-8 and TRBJ2-5, is GAGVSQSPRYKVAKRGQDVALRCDPISGHVSLFWYQQALGQGPEFLTYFQNEAQLDKSGLPSDRFFAERPEGSVSTLKIQRTQQEDSAVYLCASSPSERSQETQYFGPGTRLLVL.